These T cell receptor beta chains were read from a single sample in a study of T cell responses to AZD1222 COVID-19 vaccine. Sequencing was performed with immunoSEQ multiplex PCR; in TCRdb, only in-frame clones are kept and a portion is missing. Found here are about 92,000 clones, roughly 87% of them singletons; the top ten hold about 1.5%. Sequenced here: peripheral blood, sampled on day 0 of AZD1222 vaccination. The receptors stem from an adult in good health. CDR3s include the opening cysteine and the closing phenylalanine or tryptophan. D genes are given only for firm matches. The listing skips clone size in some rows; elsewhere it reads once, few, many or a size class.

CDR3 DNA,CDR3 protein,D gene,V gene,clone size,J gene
TGTGCCAGCAGTCGGGTCGGGATATCGGGCACCGGGGAGCTGTTTTTT,CASSRVGISGTGELFF,NA,TRBV2,NA,TRBJ2-2
TGCGCCAGCAGACCTGGACAGAGGGAAGGAAACACCATATATTTT,CASRPGQREGNTIYF,NA,TRBV5-1,NA,TRBJ1-3
TGTGCCAGCAGCTTAGGTCGTCAGGAGGAAGCTTTCTTT,CASSLGRQEEAFF,NA,TRBV7-8,NA,TRBJ1-1
TGTGCCAGCAGCGTAGGACTAGCGGGGGCAGAGACCCAGTACTTC,CASSVGLAGAETQYF,TRBD2,TRBV9,NA,TRBJ2-5
TGTGCCAGCAGTTCCCCTACCAACGAAGCTTTCTTT,CASSSPTNEAFF,NA,TRBV28,NA,TRBJ1-1
TGTGCCAGCAGTCCGACTAGCGGGGGGGCGAGGGAGACCCAGTACTTC,CASSPTSGGARETQYF,TRBD2,TRBV7-8,NA,TRBJ2-5
TGCGCCAGCAGCCAAGAGCCCGCACTAGCGGGGAGAACAAGGGAGCAGTTCTTC,CASSQEPALAGRTREQFF,TRBD2,TRBV4-3,NA,TRBJ2-1
TGTGCCACCGCGGGACAGGTGAACACTGAAGCTTTCTTT,CATAGQVNTEAFF,TRBD1,TRBV19,NA,TRBJ1-1
TGTGCCAGCAGCCGTAACGTCGCTAGCGGGGTAAACTACGAGCAGTACTTC,CASSRNVASGVNYEQYF,TRBD2,TRBV11-2,NA,TRBJ2-7
TGTGCCAGCAGTCATCCAGGAGGTGAAAAACTGTTTTTT,CASSHPGGEKLFF,NA,TRBV27,NA,TRBJ1-4
TGTGCCAGCAGCTTAGAGTTTAAGGGAAGTCAGCCCCAGCATTTT,CASSLEFKGSQPQHF,NA,TRBV7-2,NA,TRBJ1-5
TGTGCCAGCATACGACAGGCTGAGGGGACTGAAGCTTTCTTT,CASIRQAEGTEAFF,NA,TRBV2,NA,TRBJ1-1
TGTGCCAGCAGTGAACGGGAGCAAGAGACCCAGTACTTC,CASSEREQETQYF,NA,TRBV2,NA,TRBJ2-5
TGTGCCAGCAGCCGCGCGGACAGAAACACTGAAGCTTTCTTT,CASSRADRNTEAFF,NA,TRBV3-1/TRBV3-2,NA,TRBJ1-1
TGTGCCAGCAGCTTGGCCGCGGTAGGGGGGCCTAATTCACCCCTCCACTTT,CASSLAAVGGPNSPLHF,NA,TRBV5-4,NA,TRBJ1-6
TGTGCCTCCAACAGGGTGACCCAGGGCGAGCAGTACTTC,CASNRVTQGEQYF,NA,TRBV19,NA,TRBJ2-7
TGCGCCAGCAGCCCGGGTATAAAGCGGGGGACCACAGATACGCAGTATTTT,CASSPGIKRGTTDTQYF,TRBD2,TRBV4-1,NA,TRBJ2-3
TGTGCCAGCAGCAACTCGCAGCCCCAGCATTTT,CASSNSQPQHF,NA,TRBV6-2/TRBV6-3,NA,TRBJ1-5
TGTGCCAGCAGCGAGGGACAGACCTCTGGAAACACCATATATTTT,CASSEGQTSGNTIYF,TRBD1,TRBV2,NA,TRBJ1-3
TGTGCCAGCAGGCCCTATGGAGCAGCAAACAATGAGCAGTTCTTC,CASRPYGAANNEQFF,NA,TRBV5-6,once,TRBJ2-1
TGCGCCAGCAGCTTGGTGGGAGGGGGAGACTATGGCTACACCTTC,CASSLVGGGDYGYTF,NA,TRBV5-1,NA,TRBJ1-2
TGCAGCGTGACTCGGGGCAGGCAGTTATATGGCTACACCTTC,CSVTRGRQLYGYTF,NA,TRBV29-1,NA,TRBJ1-2
TGTGCCAGCAGCTTAGTCCCTAGCGGGTTAGCCTACGAGCAGTACTTC,CASSLVPSGLAYEQYF,TRBD2,TRBV7-2,NA,TRBJ2-7
TGTGCCAGTAGTGGACAGGGTTACAATCAGCCCCAGCATTTT,CASSGQGYNQPQHF,TRBD1,TRBV19,NA,TRBJ1-5
TGTGCCATCGCTCCGAGGGGCGACTCTGGAAACACCATATATTTT,CAIAPRGDSGNTIYF,NA,TRBV10-3,few,TRBJ1-3
TGTGCCAGCCAAAGCCTAGCTCTCGAAGAGACCCAGTACTTC,CASQSLALEETQYF,NA,TRBV6-5,NA,TRBJ2-5
TGCGCCAGCAGCCAAGCCCCAATTAAATACTCTGGAAACACCATATATTTT,CASSQAPIKYSGNTIYF,NA,TRBV4-3,NA,TRBJ1-3
TGTGCCAGCAGCTTATTCGCTGAAGAGACCCAGTACTTC,CASSLFAEETQYF,NA,TRBV7-9,NA,TRBJ2-5
TGTGCCAGTAGTAAAAGAGCGGGGGGAAGCACAGATACGCAGTATTTT,CASSKRAGGSTDTQYF,TRBD2,TRBV19,NA,TRBJ2-3
TGTGCCTGGGTCTCAGGACAGGGGCAGTATTCACCCCTCCACTTT,CAWVSGQGQYSPLHF,TRBD1,TRBV30,NA,TRBJ1-6
TGCGCCAGCAGCCCCGACGGGACCTACACCTTC,CASSPDGTYTF,NA,TRBV5-1,NA,TRBJ1-2
TGTGCCAGCAGCCCTAGTCGGGGAATTAATGAAAAACTGTTTTTT,CASSPSRGINEKLFF,NA,TRBV7-9,NA,TRBJ1-4
TGTGCCATCGGGGGGGCAGGACACTCCAGTCGGGAAGCTTTCTTT,CAIGGAGHSSREAFF,NA,TRBV10-3,once,TRBJ1-1
TGTGCCAGCAGCCAAGCCAGTCCGGGACAGGGAAACACTGAAGCTTTCTTT,CASSQASPGQGNTEAFF,TRBD1,TRBV14,NA,TRBJ1-1
TGTGCCAGCAGCGGCCGGGACAGGGTGGACACTGAAGCTTTCTTT,CASSGRDRVDTEAFF,TRBD1,TRBV13,NA,TRBJ1-1
TGTGCCAGTAGTATCGGGCAGGGGGACACTGAAGCTTTCTTT,CASSIGQGDTEAFF,TRBD1,TRBV19,NA,TRBJ1-1
TGCAGCGCTATGGGACAGGGGGAGACCCAGTACTTC,CSAMGQGETQYF,TRBD1,TRBV29-1,NA,TRBJ2-5
TGTGCCAGCAGCCAAGAATGGTCGGGGGGGCCCACAGATACGCAGTATTTT,CASSQEWSGGPTDTQYF,TRBD2,TRBV3-1/TRBV3-2,NA,TRBJ2-3
TGTGCCAGCAGTTTCCCTCAGAACACTGAAGCTTTCTTT,CASSFPQNTEAFF,NA,TRBV28,NA,TRBJ1-1
TGTGCCAGCAGTACTAGCGGGAGCACAGATACGCAGTATTTT,CASSTSGSTDTQYF,TRBD2,TRBV6-5,NA,TRBJ2-3
TGTGCCAGCAGCCCTCGGACCCAAGGGGAGACCCAGTACTTC,CASSPRTQGETQYF,NA,TRBV9,NA,TRBJ2-5
TGTGCCAGCAGCCAAATTACCGGGACAGGGGGCGGTGAGCAGTTCTTC,CASSQITGTGGGEQFF,TRBD1,TRBV4-2,once,TRBJ2-1
TGCGCCAGCAGCTTGGGACAGGGTAGCAATCAGCCCCAGCATTTT,CASSLGQGSNQPQHF,TRBD1,TRBV5-1,NA,TRBJ1-5
TGTGCCATCAGTGGGGTAGCCGGGGAGCTGTTTTTT,CAISGVAGELFF,NA,TRBV10-3,NA,TRBJ2-2
TGTGCCACCAGCAGAGATCGGGGAGGCCCCCTCGGGGGAGAGACCCAGTACTTC,CATSRDRGGPLGGETQYF,NA,TRBV15,NA,TRBJ2-5
TGTGCCAGCAGTTTAGATAGTAGGGGTGGGGAGCAGTACTTC,CASSLDSRGGEQYF,NA,TRBV27,NA,TRBJ2-7
TGTGCCAGCAGCGCACTACAAGGGGCGCGATGGGCCTTATGCAACTTT,CASSALQGARWALCNF,NA,TRBV9,NA,TRBJ1-4
TGCGCCAGCAGCTTACACCACCCCAATAATTCACCCCTCCACTTT,CASSLHHPNNSPLHF,NA,TRBV5-1,NA,TRBJ1-6
TGCAGTGCTAGTGTGTCAGTTGGAAACACCATATATTTT,CSASVSVGNTIYF,NA,TRBV20-1,NA,TRBJ1-3
TGTGCCAGCAGCCCTTCAGGGGTCCAGGGCCCGAACACCGGGGAGCTGTTTTTT,CASSPSGVQGPNTGELFF,NA,TRBV5-4,NA,TRBJ2-2
TGCGCCAGCAGCTTGGGACAGGGGGCATGGACCTACACCTTC,CASSLGQGAWTYTF,TRBD1,TRBV5-1,NA,TRBJ1-2
TGTGCCAGCGGCAGGGACCGAGGGGACTACGAGCAGTACTTC,CASGRDRGDYEQYF,NA,TRBV5-6,once,TRBJ2-7
TGTGCCAGCAGCTTAAACGGTATGAACACTGAAGCTTTCTTT,CASSLNGMNTEAFF,NA,TRBV7-9,NA,TRBJ1-1